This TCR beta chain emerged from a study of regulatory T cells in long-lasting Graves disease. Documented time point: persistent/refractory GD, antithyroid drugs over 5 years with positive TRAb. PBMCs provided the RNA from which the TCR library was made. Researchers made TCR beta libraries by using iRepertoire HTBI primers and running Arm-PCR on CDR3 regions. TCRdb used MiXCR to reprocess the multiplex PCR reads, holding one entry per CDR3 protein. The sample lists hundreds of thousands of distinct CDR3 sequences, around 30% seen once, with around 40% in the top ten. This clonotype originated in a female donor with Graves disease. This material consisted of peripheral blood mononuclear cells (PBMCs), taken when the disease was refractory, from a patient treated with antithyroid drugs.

Written as DNA, the CDR3 is TGTGCCAGCAGCTTAGACGGGAGAAAGGAGACCCAGTACTTC. Its protein product is CASSLDGRKETQYF. The chain employs TRBV7-9 and TRBJ2-5, with D tentatively TRBD2 (6 bases). Germline V gene lookup returns CDR1 SEHNR and CDR2 FQNEAQ (reference sequence). The CDR3 runs 14 residues. V lost 1 base and J 5 bases, leaving 11 bases between the germline ends.